These 6 T cell receptor beta chains came from one sample sequenced in a study of blood T cells in healthy people across ages. A second about 7 to 12 cycle PCR used barcoded and J-beta primers. In TCRdb, the 5' RACE reads were re-called with MiXCR into one record per CDR3 protein. The sample lists roughly 1.7 million distinct CDR3 sequences; around 35% were seen once. The sample consisted of blood. These receptors originate from a woman aged 25 to 45 in good health.

To note about this clonotype: One end of the junction fails to match germline, which may point to a read error. V and J are TRBV7-9 and TRBJ2-2; 12 nucleotides match TRBD2. This CDR3 has 17 residues. Germline-derived CDR1 and CDR2 are SEHNR and FQNEAQ (reference sequence). The CDR3 sequence is CAGSRLAGDTHSGELFF. The CDR3 DNA follows: TGTGCCGGCAGCCGACTAGCGGGGGATACGCACAGCGGGGAGCTGTTTTTT.

This clonotype was observed a handful of times. V usage is TRBV5-1 and J usage is TRBJ2-1, with 8 bases matching TRBD1. There are 15 residues in the CDR3. Germline values: CDR1 SGHRS, CDR2 YFSETQ. The V gene end was trimmed by 4 bases and the J gene end by 4 bases; junction bases not matched to a gene: 7. The CDR3, as DNA: TGCGCCAGCAGCCAGACAGGGGAAACATACAATGAGCAGTTCTTC. This sequence encodes CASSQTGETYNEQFF. The complete variable domain, with remaining parts taken from reference TRBV5-1 and TRBJ2-1, reads KAGVTQTPRYLIKTRGQQVTLSCSPISGHRSVSWYQQTPGQGLQFLFEYFSETQRNKGNFPGRFSGRQFSNSRSEMNVSTLELGDSALYLCASSQTGETYNEQFFGPGTRLTVL.

For this clonotype: At one end the junction does not follow the germline gene, possibly because of a read error. V and J are TRBV7-9 and TRBJ1-4, with a weak D call TRBD1 (5 bases). CDR1 and CDR2 (germline): SEHNR, FQNEAQ (reference sequence). The CDR3 is 16 residues long. The CDR3 reads CASSFSTGGTNEELFF. DNA of the CDR3: TGTGCCAGCAGCTTTTCGACGGGGGGAACTAATGAAGAACTGTTTTTT. Together with reference TRBV7-9 and TRBJ1-4, the CDR3 gives the full variable domain: DTGVSQNPRHKITKRGQNVTFRCDPISEHNRLYWYRQTLGQGPEFLTYFQNEAQLEKSRLLSDRFSAERPKGSFSTLEIQRTEQGDSAMYLCASSFSTGGTNEELFFGSGTQLSVL.

The rearrangement uses TRBV30 and TRBJ2-5; a possible D gene is TRBD2 (5 bases). Germline lookup yields CDR1 GTSNPN and CDR2 SVGIG (reference sequence). There are 14 residues in the CDR3. V was clipped by 2 bases and J by 5 bases, with 15 bases between them. The CDR3 spells CAWSPPPEVETQYF. The CDR3 nucleotides read TGTGCCTGGAGTCCCCCTCCGGAGGTGGAGACCCAGTACTTC. The whole variable domain, filled in from reference TRBV30 and TRBJ2-5, reads SQTIHQWPATLVQPVGSPLSLECTVEGTSNPNLYWYRQAAGRGLQLLFYSVGIGQISSEVPQNLSASRPQDRQFILSSKKLLLSDSGFYLCAWSPPPEVETQYFGPGTRLLVL.

There are many counts of this clonotype. The chain uses TRBV4-1 and TRBJ2-5; 9 nucleotides match TRBD2. CDR1 is MGHRA, CDR2 YSYEKL, per germline. The CDR3 consists of 16 residues. After removal of 0 bases from V and 3 bases from J, the junction contained 5 bases not matched to a gene. The CDR3 sequence is CASSQDGTSRKETQYF. For the CDR3, the DNA is TGCGCCAGCAGCCAAGATGGGACTAGCAGAAAAGAGACCCAGTACTTC.

With regard to this clonotype: This clone may be a read error of a much larger clone one base away. This chain links TRBV4-1 with TRBJ2-3; 13 nucleotides match TRBD2. J was trimmed by 0 bases and V by 4 bases; bases with no gene match: 7. The CDR3 has 18 amino acids. CDR1 MGHRA and CDR2 YSYEKL come from the germline V gene. CDR3 coding DNA: TGCGCCAGCAGCCCCGGACTAGCGGGGGTCTACAGCACAGATACGCAGTATTTT. Encoded protein: CASSPGLAGVYSTDTQYF.